Each of the 25 T cell receptor beta chains below was sequenced from the same sample in a study of blood T cell repertoires in COVID-19. Only in-frame clones appear in the TCRdb table, and some are missing; sequencing was by immunoSEQ multiplex PCR. The sample gives roughly 180,000 clones, about four fifths of which show up once; 15% to 20% is in the top ten. Material for sequencing was PBMCs or T cells enriched from blood (not recorded which). The receptors derive from a man in his fifties or sixties who had recovered from COVID-19.

This clone came up a few times. J is TRBJ1-4 and V is TRBV28; 7 bases are a match to TRBD1. The V segment lost 8 bases and the J segment 4 bases; nucleotides outside the gene matches: 7. The CDR3 runs 14 residues. The V gene's germline CDR1 is MDHEN and CDR2 SYDVKM. The CDR3 sequence: CASHQTGLNEKLFF. CDR3 sequence (DNA): TGTGCCAGCCATCAGACAGGGCTTAATGAAAAACTGTTTTTT.

The sample holds one count of this clone. CDR3 residues: CASTRSETGYGYTF. Here the CDR3 DNA reads TGTGCCAGCACCCGCTCGGAGACAGGCTATGGCTACACCTTC. The rearrangement joins TRBV6-5 to TRBJ1-2; maybe TRBD1 (6 bases). Germline CDR1 and CDR2: MNHEY and SVGAGI. This CDR3 is built from 14 residues. Deletions cut 7 bases from V and 4 bases from J, with 16 bases between.

The chain carries TRBV7-2 and TRBJ2-5, with a weak D call TRBD1 (6 bases). Germline-derived CDR1 and CDR2 are SGHTA and FQGNSA. This CDR3 spans 15 amino acids. The ends were cut back, 1 base at V and 5 bases at J, with 14 bases in the middle. The DNA for the CDR3 is TGTGCCAGCAGCTTAGTTGCAGGGGTTTGGGAGACCCAGTACTTC. Its protein is CASSLVAGVWETQYF. Filled out from reference TRBV7-2 and TRBJ2-5, the complete variable domain reads GAGVSQSPSNKVTEKGKDVELRCDPISGHTALYWYRQSLGQGLEFLIYFQGNSAPDKSGLPSDRFSAERTGGSVSTLTIQRTQQEDSAVYLCASSLVAGVWETQYFGPGTRLLVL.

Note on this clone: Other nucleotide sequences from this sample produce the same CDR3. The V and J genes are TRBV15 and TRBJ2-7; 9 nucleotides match TRBD2. The trim removed 0 bases at V and 2 bases at J, leaving 5 bases unmatched. There are 16 residues in the CDR3. Germline V gene lookup returns CDR1 LNHNV and CDR2 YYDKDF (reference sequence). Here the CDR3 reads CATSRDRASGTYEQYF. DNA for the CDR3: TGTGCCACCAGCAGAGATAGGGCTAGCGGGACCTACGAGCAGTACTTC.

This clone was picked up one time. This chain connects TRBV13 to TRBJ1-5; no clear D gene. Germline assignment: CDR1 PRHDT and CDR2 FYEKMQ (reference sequence). The CDR3 consists of 13 residues. Deletions cut 6 bases from V and 0 bases from J, with 6 bases between. The CDR3 sequence: CASRLLSNQPQHF. DNA for the CDR3: TGTGCCAGCAGACTCCTTAGCAATCAGCCCCAGCATTTT.

This chain connects TRBV15 to TRBJ1-4; a possible D gene is TRBD1 (6 bases). Germline V gives CDR1 LNHNV, CDR2 YYDKDF (reference sequence). The CDR3 consists of 15 residues. Trimming cost V 3 bases and J 5 bases, with 13 bases left between them. The CDR3 reads CATSSGLGGNEKLFF. The CDR3 DNA sequence: TGTGCCACCAGCAGTGGGTTAGGGGGAAATGAAAAACTGTTTTTT. Combining the CDR3 with reference TRBV15 and TRBJ1-4 gives the whole variable domain DAMVIQNPRYQVTQFGKPVTLSCSQTLNHNVMYWYQQKSSQAPKLLFHYYDKDFNNEADTPDNFQSRRPNTSFCFLDIRSPGLGDTAMYLCATSSGLGGNEKLFFGSGTQLSVL.

The rearrangement links TRBV7-9 to TRBJ2-1; no clear D gene. This CDR3 is 15 amino acids long. The V gene lost 10 bases and the J gene lost 0 bases, with 16 bases spanning the gap. Germline V gene sequence: CDR1 SEHNR, CDR2 FQNEAQ (reference sequence). CDR3 nucleotide sequence: TGTGCCACTTCTAGGATACCGAGCTCCTACAATGAGCAGTTCTTC. Its translation is CATSRIPSSYNEQFF.

The chain uses TRBV10-3 and TRBJ1-2; the match to TRBD1 covers 7 bases. The CDR3 is made up of 15 amino acids. CDR1 is ENHRY and CDR2 is SYGVKD in the germline V gene. V was clipped by 0 bases and J by 2 bases; unmatched bases: 3. The CDR3 here is CAISESGQANYGYTF. The CDR3 bases are TGTGCCATCAGTGAGTCCGGACAGGCGAACTATGGCTACACCTTC.

The V and J genes are TRBV5-6 and TRBJ1-1; maybe TRBD1 (5 bases). This CDR3 is built from 15 residues. Between the trimmed V and J ends, which lost 4 bases and 0 bases, there was a span of 13 bases. Germline loops: CDR1 SGHDT, CDR2 YYEEEE. The CDR3 loop reads CASSGRVLMNTEAFF. The CDR3 nucleotides read TGTGCCAGCAGCGGCAGGGTTCTCATGAACACTGAAGCTTTCTTT.

The rearrangement joins TRBV29-1 to TRBJ1-1; 11 bases agree with TRBD1. V was pared by 2 bases and J by 6 bases, with 5 bases of the junction left unmatched. The CDR3 loop spans 14 amino acids. Germline V lookup: CDR1 SQVTM, CDR2 ANQGSEA. For the CDR3, the DNA is TGCAGCGTTGAACGGGACAGGGGGGGACCTGAAGCTTTCTTT. Translation gives CSVERDRGGPEAFF.

The chain recombines TRBV3-1 (or the pseudogene TRBV3-2) with TRBJ2-2; 9 bases are shared with TRBD2. Germline-derived CDR1 and CDR2 are LGHDT and YNNKEL (reference sequence). This CDR3 comprises 15 residues. Losses at the gene ends were 8 bases for V and 5 bases for J; bases not matched to a gene: 9. CDR3 in amino acids: CASSLLAGTTGELFF. CDR3 DNA sequence: TGTGCCAGCTCCCTCCTAGCGGGGACTACCGGGGAGCTGTTTTTT.

The rearrangement uses TRBV9 and TRBJ2-3, with 10 bases aligning to TRBD1. The V segment lost 3 bases and the J segment 5 bases; nucleotides outside the gene matches: 6. Per germline, CDR1 SGDLS and CDR2 YYNGEE. The CDR3 runs 15 residues. CDR3: CASSAPGQGIDTQYF. In DNA form, the CDR3 reads TGTGCCAGCAGCGCTCCGGGACAGGGGATAGATACGCAGTATTTT.

The rearrangement joins TRBV19 to TRBJ2-4; perhaps TRBD2 as D (6 bases). V was shortened by 6 bases and J by 1 base, with 10 bases between the two germline ends. The CDR3 sequence is 14 residues long. Germline CDR1 is LNHDA and CDR2 is SQIVND (reference sequence). The CDR3: CASRSRGAKNIQYF. CDR3 coding DNA: TGTGCCAGTAGGTCTCGGGGGGCCAAAAACATTCAGTACTTC. The full variable domain, its missing parts supplied by reference TRBV19 and TRBJ2-4, is DGGITQSPKYLFRKEGQNVTLSCEQNLNHDAMYWYRQDPGQGLRLIYYSQIVNDFQKGDIAEGYSVSREKKESFPLTVTSAQKNPTAFYLCASRSRGAKNIQYFGAGTRLSVL.

This chain links TRBV5-1 with TRBJ2-2; unclear D gene. This CDR3 spans 14 amino acids. Germline V lookup: CDR1 SGHRS, CDR2 YFSETQ. Trimming stripped 0 bases from V and 8 bases from J, with 11 bases between. The CDR3 protein is CASSLVPRAGELFF. CDR3 DNA sequence: TGCGCCAGCAGCTTGGTCCCAAGAGCGGGGGAGCTGTTTTTT. The whole variable domain, remainder taken from reference TRBV5-1 and TRBJ2-2, is KAGVTQTPRYLIKTRGQQVTLSCSPISGHRSVSWYQQTPGQGLQFLFEYFSETQRNKGNFPGRFSGRQFSNSRSEMNVSTLELGDSALYLCASSLVPRAGELFFGEGSRLTVL.

V and J are TRBV9 and TRBJ2-6, with TRBD1 as a possible D gene (6 bases). The V gene lost 3 bases and the J gene lost 2 bases, with 18 bases spanning the gap. CDR3 length equals 18 residues. Germline CDR1 SGDLS, CDR2 YYNGEE. The CDR3 nucleotides read TGTGCCAGCAGCGGCCGGGCCAAAGAGGGGGCTGGGGCCAACGTCCTGACTTTC. Its translation is CASSGRAKEGAGANVLTF.

The chain employs TRBV7-9 and TRBJ1-3; D is ambiguous. The CDR3 is 12 residues long. Deletions cut 5 bases from V and 3 bases from J, with 5 bases between. Per germline, CDR1 SEHNR and CDR2 FQNEAQ (reference sequence). CDR3 region: CASSRIGNTIYF. Written as DNA, the CDR3 is TGTGCCAGCAGCCGTATTGGAAACACCATATATTTT.

CDR3 sequence (DNA): TGTGCCAGTTCTAGGTTCATCTACGAGCAGTACTTC. Amino acids: CASSRFIYEQYF. This rearrangement joins TRBV2 to TRBJ2-7; D is uncertain. Germline V CDR1 and CDR2: SNHLY, FYNNEI. This CDR3 has 12 residues. The V end lost 9 bases, the J end lost 3 bases, and 12 bases lay between the germline ends.

The V and J genes are TRBV21-1 and TRBJ1-5. TRBV21-1 corresponds to a pseudogene. CDR3 length: 14 residues. The CDR3 here is CASSNRDSNQPQHF. CDR3 nucleotides: TGTGCCAGCAGCAATCGAGATAGCAATCAGCCCCAGCATTTT.

This rearrangement joins TRBV5-1 to TRBJ2-6, with a tentative D call TRBD2 (6 bases). This CDR3 has 15 amino acids. The V end lost 0 bases, the J end lost 2 bases, and 6 bases lay between the germline ends. Germline V CDR1 and CDR2: SGHRS, YFSETQ. In nucleotides, the CDR3 is TGCGCCAGCAGCTTGGGGACTACTGGGGCCAACGTCCTGACTTTC. Translating it yields CASSLGTTGANVLTF.

J is TRBJ2-2 and V is TRBV29-1; TRBD1 aligns across 7 bases. V dropped 6 bases and J dropped 3; count of bases not matched to a gene: 4. The CDR3 consists of 13 residues. Germline CDR1 and CDR2: SQVTM and ANQGSEA. CDR3 amino acids: CSVLGTDTGELFF. The DNA for the CDR3 is TGCAGCGTGCTGGGGACAGACACCGGGGAGCTGTTTTTT.

The V and J genes are TRBV18 and TRBJ2-3; tentatively, D is TRBD2 (5 bases). The V gene lost 8 bases and the J gene lost 0 bases, with 12 bases spanning the gap. Germline V lookup: CDR1 KGHSH, CDR2 LQKENI. This CDR3 spans 14 amino acids. The CDR3 is CASRGLISTDTQYF. The DNA of the CDR3 is TGTGCCAGCCGAGGACTGATTAGCACAGATACGCAGTATTTT.

The gene calls are TRBV5-1 and TRBJ1-6; TRBD1 matches at 11 bases. Germline values: CDR1 SGHRS, CDR2 YFSETQ. The CDR3 has 17 amino acids. V lost 6 bases and J lost 8; bases outside the gene matches: 13. CDR3 bases: TGCGCCAGCACTACTTCCGGACAGGGGGCTTCAGATTCACCCCTCCACTTT. This sequence encodes CASTTSGQGASDSPLHF.

The CDR3 protein is CASSLGRGGNEQFF. The CDR3, as DNA: TGTGCCAGCAGCTTAGGCCGGGGGGGGAATGAGCAGTTCTTC. The chain carries TRBV11-3 and TRBJ2-1; 8 bases are a match to TRBD2. V dropped 1 base and J dropped 7; count of bases not matched to a gene: 3. Per the germline V gene, CDR1 is SGHNT and CDR2 is YENEEA. The CDR3 runs to 14 residues. The full variable domain, in which reference TRBV11-3 and TRBJ2-1 provide the parts outside the CDR3, is EAGVVQSPRYKIIEKKQPVAFWCNPISGHNTLYWYLQNLGQGPELLIRYENEEAVDDSQLPKDRFSAERLKGVDSTLKIQPAELGDSAVYLCASSLGRGGNEQFFGPGTRLTVL.

The rearrangement links TRBV25-1 to TRBJ2-3, with 10 bases matching TRBD2. Germline V gene sequence: CDR1 MGHDK, CDR2 SYGVNS. This CDR3 region has 16 residues. The V gene end was trimmed by 5 bases and the J gene end by 5 bases; junction bases not matched to a gene: 10. The CDR3, as DNA: TGTGCCAGCAGTTCTATCCGGGCTAGCGGGAGAGATACGCAGTATTTT. Translating gives CASSSIRASGRDTQYF. Full variable domain (remainder filled in from reference TRBV25-1 and TRBJ2-3): EADIYQTPRYLVIGTGKKITLECSQTMGHDKMYWYQQDPGMELHLIHYSYGVNSTEKGDLSSESTVSRIRTEHFPLTLESARPSHTSQYLCASSSIRASGRDTQYFGPGTRLTVL.

The chain has TRBV5-4 and TRBJ2-1; TRBD2 aligns across 8 bases. From germline, CDR1 is SGHNT and CDR2 YYREEE (reference sequence). This CDR3 is 16 amino acids long. The V gene end was trimmed by 4 bases and the J gene end by 0 bases; junction bases not matched to a gene: 6. The CDR3 nucleotides read TGTGCCAGCAGCCCTGGACTAGCTCACTCCTACAATGAGCAGTTCTTC. Amino acid sequence: CASSPGLAHSYNEQFF.